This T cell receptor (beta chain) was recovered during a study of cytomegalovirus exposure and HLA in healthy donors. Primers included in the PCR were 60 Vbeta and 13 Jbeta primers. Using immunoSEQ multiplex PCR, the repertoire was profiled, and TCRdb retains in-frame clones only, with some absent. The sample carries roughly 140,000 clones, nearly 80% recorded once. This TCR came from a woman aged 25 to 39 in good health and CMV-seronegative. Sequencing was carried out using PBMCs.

In DNA form, the CDR3 reads TGTGCCAGCAGCTTTACGGGACGGCGGGGCTACGAGCAGTACTTC. The encoded protein is CASSFTGRRGYEQYF. V and J are TRBV7-2 and TRBJ2-7; D may be TRBD2 (6 bases). This CDR3 region has 15 residues. Trimming took off 3 bases at V and 3 bases at J, with 15 bases between the two ends. CDR1 is SGHTA, CDR2 FQGNSA, per germline. Using reference TRBV7-2 and TRBJ2-7 for the parts outside the CDR3, the full variable domain is GAGVSQSPSNKVTEKGKDVELRCDPISGHTALYWYRQSLGQGLEFLIYFQGNSAPDKSGLPSDRFSAERTGGSVSTLTIQRTQQEDSAVYLCASSFTGRRGYEQYFGPGTRLTVT.